These 17 T cell receptor beta chains were sequenced from one sample in a study of response to subunit inactivated influenza vaccine. MiXCR was run by TCRdb on the RT-PCR reads, yielding one entry per CDR3 protein. The sample yields 450,000 to 600,000 distinct CDR3 sequences, about 8% seen once. The sequenced sample was PBMCs from blood, obtained less than 25 months after vaccination. The receptors were gathered from a man between 45 and 75 years old who received an inactivated influenza vaccine.

Worth noting for this clonotype: A much larger clone lies one base from this, so it may be a read error. V gene TRBV6-2 or TRBV6-3 combines with J gene TRBJ1-2; no reliable D call. The V gene lost 2 bases and the J gene lost 4 bases, with 5 bases spanning the gap. This CDR3 is built from 12 residues. Germline loops: CDR1 MNHEY, CDR2 SVGEGT. CDR3 coding DNA: TGTGCCAGCAGTTACGCGGGCTATGGCTACACCTTC. It encodes CASSYAGYGYTF.

The chain couples TRBV20-1 to TRBJ2-7; 9 bases are shared with TRBD1. The CDR3 covers 14 residues. Unmatched junction bases numbered 11, after V lost 6 bases and J lost 5 bases. Germline V gene data show CDR1 as DFQATT and CDR2 as SNEGSKA (reference sequence). The chain's CDR3 is CSAPWGTGSDEQYF. Here the CDR3 DNA reads TGCAGTGCCCCCTGGGGGACAGGGTCCGACGAGCAGTACTTC.

This clonotype has at least ten counts. J is TRBJ1-6 and V is TRBV6-5; D perhaps matches TRBD1 (5 bases). Germline V gene sequence: CDR1 MNHEY, CDR2 SVGAGI. The ends were cut back, 6 bases at V and 10 bases at J, with 10 bases in the middle. This CDR3 is 12 amino acids long. CDR3 sequence (DNA): TGTGCCAGCAGACAGGTGCGGTCACCCCTCCACTTT. This encodes CASRQVRSPLHF.

The V and J genes are TRBV20-1 and TRBJ2-2; possibly TRBD2 for D (7 bases). CDR3 length: 14 residues. Between the trimmed V and J ends, which lost 6 bases and 7 bases, there was a span of 18 bases. The V gene's germline CDR1 is DFQATT and CDR2 SNEGSKA (reference sequence). The CDR3 coding sequence is TGCAGTGCCCCGAGGGGGAGGGAGGACGGGGAGCTGTTTTTT. Translation gives CSAPRGREDGELFF.

This clonotype was seen many times. The gene calls are TRBV5-4 and TRBJ2-3; 8 bases match TRBD1. The CDR3 is made up of 15 amino acids. V trimming: 4 bases; J trimming: 7 bases; junction bases outside the gene matches: 11. CDR1 is SGHNT and CDR2 is YYREEE in the germline V gene (reference sequence). Here the CDR3 reads CASSAGQGRRNTQYF. Written as DNA, the CDR3 is TGTGCCAGCAGCGCCGGACAGGGTAGGAGGAATACGCAGTATTTT.

V usage is TRBV7-6 and J usage is TRBJ2-4; perhaps TRBD1 as D (5 bases). The V end was cut by 0 bases, the J end by 6 bases, with 12 bases between. The CDR3 spans 15 residues. Germline assignment: CDR1 SGHVS and CDR2 FNYEAQ. The CDR3 nucleotides read TGTGCCAGCAGCTTAGCCGACGGGCAGGGAAACATTCAGTACTTC. It encodes CASSLADGQGNIQYF.

This clonotype was recorded many times. This sequence joins TRBV4-3 and TRBJ2-7, with 13 bases fitting TRBD2. With 2 bases clipped from V and 4 bases from J, the junction kept 8 bases outside the gene matches. The CDR3 sequence is 17 residues long. CDR1 is LGHNA, CDR2 YSLEER, per germline. CDR3 bases: TGCGCCAGCAGCCAAAGTTGGACTAGCGGGAGTCAGTACGAGCAGTACTTC. Encoded protein: CASSQSWTSGSQYEQYF.

This sequence joins TRBV28 and TRBJ2-7, with 8 bases matching TRBD1. The CDR3 has 13 amino acids. Losses at the gene ends were 9 bases for V and 2 bases for J; bases not matched to a gene: 6. The germline CDR1 and CDR2 sequences are MDHEN and SYDVKM. The CDR3 region is CASQSGQAYEQYF. Here the CDR3 DNA reads TGTGCCAGTCAATCGGGACAGGCCTACGAGCAGTACTTC.

This clonotype was picked up many times. The V call is TRBV4-3, the J call TRBJ2-3; D remains unclear. Trimming stripped 1 base from V and 3 bases from J, with 5 bases between. The length of the CDR3 is 13 residues. From germline, CDR1 is LGHNA and CDR2 YSLEER. CDR3 loop: CASSQGNTDTQYF. For the CDR3, the DNA is TGCGCCAGCAGCCAAGGAAATACAGATACGCAGTATTTT.

This clonotype appeared a few times. The chain employs TRBV9 and TRBJ2-7; D remains ambiguous. CDR1 and CDR2 from the germline V gene are SGDLS and YYNGEE. Trimming removed 0 bases at V and 0 bases at J, with 7 bases between. The CDR3 sequence is 14 residues long. CDR3 DNA sequence: TGTGCCAGCAGCGTAGGTTTCAGCTCCTACGAGCAGTACTTC. The encoded protein is CASSVGFSSYEQYF. Full variable domain (missing parts from reference TRBV9 and TRBJ2-7): DSGVTQTPKHLITATGQRVTLRCSPRSGDLSVYWYQQSLDQGLQFLIQYYNGEERAKGNILERFSAQQFPDLHSELNLSSLELGDSALYFCASSVGFSSYEQYFGPGTRLTVT.

The chain carries TRBV5-5 and TRBJ2-3, with 10 bases aligning to TRBD1. Trimming cost V 5 bases and J 2 bases; bases outside gene matches: 8. This CDR3 contains 16 residues. In germline, CDR1 is SGHKS, CDR2 YYEKEE (reference sequence). CDR3 amino acids: CASSPQGTGVTDTQYF. CDR3 coding DNA: TGTGCCAGCAGTCCTCAAGGGACAGGGGTCACAGATACGCAGTATTTT.

This clonotype was detected ten times or more. The chain has TRBV10-3 and TRBJ1-1; no firm D call. The CDR3 contains 14 residues. Germline V gene lookup returns CDR1 ENHRY and CDR2 SYGVKD. Trimming left V 6 bases short and J 1 base short, with 12 bases between. Written as DNA, the CDR3 is TGTGCCATCAGGAAGCACACGGCGAACACTGAAGCTTTCTTT. It is translated as CAIRKHTANTEAFF.

In the case of this clonotype: A much bigger clone sits one base away, suggesting this may be a read error. The rearrangement uses TRBV10-3 and TRBJ1-1; D is uncertain. The CDR3 has 14 amino acids. The V end was cut by 2 bases, the J end by 1 base, with 8 bases between. Germline V lookup: CDR1 ENHRY, CDR2 SYGVKD. Here the CDR3 reads CAISEEGKNTEAFF. The CDR3 coding sequence is TGTGCCATCAGTGAGGAGGGAAAGAACACTGAAGCTTTCTTT.

This clonotype came up many times. This chain joins TRBV3-1 and TRBJ2-7; D is unresolved. CDR3 length: 12 amino acids. Trimming pared 4 bases from V and 4 bases from J, leaving 8 bases between. The germline gives CDR1 LGHDT, CDR2 YNNKEL (reference sequence). Here the CDR3 DNA reads TGTGCCAGCAGCCGCAACCCGTACGAGCAGTACTTC. This sequence encodes CASSRNPYEQYF.

The chain links TRBV27 to TRBJ2-3; 13 bases are a match to TRBD2. The CDR3 has 14 amino acids. The germline gives CDR1 MNHEY, CDR2 SMNVEV (reference sequence). V was pared by 6 bases and J by 5 bases, with 2 bases of the junction left unmatched. CDR3 bases: TGTGCCAGCAGACGACTAGCGGGGGGAGATACGCAGTATTTT. Translating gives CASRRLAGGDTQYF.

This clonotype appeared a few times. This chain uses TRBV20-1 with TRBJ2-1; 10 bases fit TRBD2. The V gene's germline CDR1 is DFQATT and CDR2 SNEGSKA (reference sequence). The CDR3 extends over 14 amino acids. Unmatched junction bases numbered 5, after V lost 5 bases and J lost 4 bases. The CDR3 spells CSALGLAIYNEQFF. CDR3 sequence (DNA): TGCAGTGCTCTGGGACTAGCGATATACAATGAGCAGTTCTTC.

The chain joins TRBV25-1 to TRBJ2-2; 8 bases align to TRBD1. The junction had 10 bases not matched to a gene; V was cut back by 6 bases and J by 1 base. The CDR3 extends over 17 amino acids. Germline assignment: CDR1 MGHDK and CDR2 SYGVNS. CDR3 protein: CASRPTAGTGNTGELFF. CDR3 nucleotide sequence: TGTGCCAGCAGGCCCACGGCCGGGACAGGGAACACCGGGGAGCTGTTTTTT.